These 18 T cell receptor beta chains originate from one sample sequenced in a study of Graves' ophthalmopathy and Graves' hyperthyroidism. TCR beta CDR3 regions were amplified from RNA transcripts. The first-round RT-PCR employed HTBI primers together with the Qiagen OneStep RT-PCR kit. A multiplex PCR was then performed as the second round. TCRdb analysed the multiplex PCR reads with MiXCR anew, one entry per CDR3 protein. Of about 410,000 distinct CDR3 sequences listed, approximately 16% are singletons. Sequenced: peripheral blood. Receptors originate from a woman aged 18-29 years with Graves' ophthalmopathy.

The table lists this clonotype with many counts. The chain employs TRBV12-3 or TRBV12-4 and TRBJ2-5; no clear D gene. Trimming pared 8 bases from V and 5 bases from J, leaving 15 bases between. The CDR3 spans 13 residues. The CDR3 DNA reads TGTGCCAGCCAACTCGTATCCAGGGAGACCCAGTACTTC. Its translation: CASQLVSRETQYF.

This clonotype showed up many times. The chain is built from TRBV6-5 and TRBJ2-7; D is unresolved. CDR1 and CDR2 from the germline V gene are MNHEY and SVGAGI. This CDR3 is 15 amino acids long. Deletions cut 0 bases from V and 0 bases from J, with 9 bases between. Written as DNA, the CDR3 is TGTGCCAGCAGTTACTCGGGCAGCACCTCCTACGAGCAGTACTTC. This gives the protein CASSYSGSTSYEQYF.

Many counts were recorded for this clonotype. The rearrangement links TRBV9 to TRBJ2-5; D call uncertain. Trimming pared 3 bases from V and 5 bases from J, leaving 11 bases between. The germline V gene has CDR1 SGDLS and CDR2 YYNGEE. CDR3 size: 13 residues. The CDR3 DNA sequence: TGTGCCAGCAGCGCCTCTCTCCAGGAGACCCAGTACTTC. Its protein product is CASSASLQETQYF.

This clonotype has ten or more counts. The rearrangement joins TRBV7-9 to TRBJ2-2, with TRBD1 matching over 10 bases. V lost 5 bases, J lost 5 bases, and 5 bases stayed unmatched. CDR1 is SEHNR and CDR2 is FQNEAQ in the germline V gene (reference sequence). This CDR3 contains 15 residues. CDR3 sequence reads: CASSPRDRGTGELFF. The CDR3 DNA sequence: TGTGCCAGCAGCCCTCGGGACAGGGGTACCGGGGAGCTGTTTTTT.

DNA of the CDR3: TGCAGTGCTAGATTTGTAGCGGGAGTCGGGGAGCTGTTTTTT. Translating it yields CSARFVAGVGELFF. The chain combines TRBV20-1 with TRBJ2-2; 9 nucleotides line up with TRBD2. V dropped 2 bases and J dropped 7; count of bases not matched to a gene: 5. This CDR3 has 14 amino acids. Germline V gene sequence: CDR1 DFQATT, CDR2 SNEGSKA (reference sequence).

This clonotype was recorded many times. This sequence joins TRBV28 and TRBJ2-7; 8 bases map to TRBD1. The junction had 9 bases not matched to a gene; V was cut back by 6 bases and J by 5 bases. Per germline, CDR1 MDHEN and CDR2 SYDVKM. The length of the CDR3 is 14 residues. CDR3 nucleotide sequence: TGTGCCAGCAGACCGGGACAGGAGATCCACGAGCAGTACTTC. Its translation: CASRPGQEIHEQYF. The full variable domain, completed using reference TRBV28 and TRBJ2-7, is DVKVTQSSRYLVKRTGEKVFLECVQDMDHENMFWYRQDPGLGLRLIYFSYDVKMKEKGDIPEGYSVSREKKERFSLILESASTNQTSMYLCASRPGQEIHEQYFGPGTRLTVT.

This clonotype was picked up many times. The J gene is TRBJ1-1, the V gene TRBV6-2 or TRBV6-3, with D maybe TRBD1 (6 bases). This CDR3 contains 14 residues. Germline V gene data show CDR1 as MNHEY and CDR2 as SVGEGT. V was clipped by 7 bases and J by 4 bases, with 16 bases between them. CDR3 coding DNA: TGTGCCAGCACCCGGGTAGGGGGATCCACTGAAGCTTTCTTT. Translated: CASTRVGGSTEAFF.

This clonotype was seen repeatedly, ten times or more. The rearrangement uses TRBV5-8 and TRBJ2-5, with TRBD2 matching 8 bases. V trimming: 2 bases; J trimming: 7 bases; junction bases outside the gene matches: 10. The CDR3 has 15 residues. Germline V gene sequence: CDR1 SGHTS, CDR2 YDEGEE. CDR3 bases: TGTGCCAGCAGCTTCCGGGAGGGGATGATCGCGACCCAGTACTTC. Translation gives CASSFREGMIATQYF. Full variable domain (outside the CDR3, taken from reference TRBV5-8 and TRBJ2-5): EAGVTQSPTHLIKTRGQQATLRCSPISGHTSVYWYQQALGLGLQFLLWYDEGEERNRGNFPPRFSGRQFPNYSSELNVNALELEDSALYLCASSFREGMIATQYFGPGTRLLVL.

This clonotype appeared many times. The rearrangement links TRBV7-2 to TRBJ1-1; no clear D gene. The V end was cut by 3 bases, the J end by 4 bases, with 12 bases between. The CDR3 has 14 amino acids. Germline loops: CDR1 SGHTA, CDR2 FQGNSA. CDR3 DNA: TGTGCCAGCAGCTTGGGATTATCGGGCACTGAAGCTTTCTTT. This encodes CASSLGLSGTEAFF.

This clonotype was recorded many times. V is TRBV12-3 or TRBV12-4 and J is TRBJ1-2, with D unresolved. This CDR3 region has 14 residues. V lost 4 bases and J 0 bases, leaving 9 bases between the germline ends. The CDR3 DNA sequence: TGTGCCAGCAGTTCCGCGGCTACTAACTATGGCTACACCTTC. It translates to CASSSAATNYGYTF.

This clonotype was counted ten times or more. The chain joins TRBV9 to TRBJ1-3; possible D gene TRBD1, 5 bases. This CDR3 comprises 15 residues. The V gene lost 4 bases and the J gene lost 3 bases, with 14 bases spanning the gap. Germline V lookup: CDR1 SGDLS, CDR2 YYNGEE. CDR3 DNA sequence: TGTGCCAGCAGCCAAGGGGCAGGGCATGGAAACACCATATATTTT. Translation: CASSQGAGHGNTIYF. The full variable domain, with the rest looked up from reference TRBV9 and TRBJ1-3, is DSGVTQTPKHLITATGQRVTLRCSPRSGDLSVYWYQQSLDQGLQFLIQYYNGEERAKGNILERFSAQQFPDLHSELNLSSLELGDSALYFCASSQGAGHGNTIYFGEGSWLTVV.

This clonotype was seen ten or more times. The rearrangement uses TRBV9 and TRBJ1-2; maybe TRBD1 (5 bases). The CDR3 has 16 residues. Per germline, CDR1 SGDLS and CDR2 YYNGEE. Trimming took 6 bases from V and 2 from J, leaving 20 bases between them. CDR3 loop: CASTRVGAGVNYGYTF. Here the CDR3 DNA reads TGTGCCAGCACCAGGGTAGGGGCAGGCGTCAACTATGGCTACACCTTC. Using reference TRBV9 and TRBJ1-2 for the parts outside the CDR3, the full variable domain is DSGVTQTPKHLITATGQRVTLRCSPRSGDLSVYWYQQSLDQGLQFLIQYYNGEERAKGNILERFSAQQFPDLHSELNLSSLELGDSALYFCASTRVGAGVNYGYTFGSGTRLTVV.

This clonotype appeared many times. V and J are TRBV6-2 or TRBV6-3 and TRBJ2-7, with TRBD1 matching over 9 bases. V shed 7 bases, J shed 3 bases, and the junction held 10 bases outside the gene matches. This CDR3 has 15 residues. Germline V gives CDR1 MNHEY, CDR2 SVGEGT. In nucleotides, the CDR3 is TGTGCCAGCAATCACCCTGGGACAGGGTTCTACGAGCAGTACTTC. It yields the protein CASNHPGTGFYEQYF.

This clonotype occurred many times. CDR3 sequence (DNA): TGTGCCAGCAGCTTAAGGACAGGGGGCTTATCCTACGAGCAGTACTTC. This translates into CASSLRTGGLSYEQYF. The chain uses TRBV7-2 and TRBJ2-7; 11 nucleotides agree with TRBD1. Germline assignment: CDR1 SGHTA and CDR2 FQGNSA. This CDR3 is built from 16 residues. The V gene end was trimmed by 2 bases and the J gene end by 1 base; junction bases not matched to a gene: 4.

In its sample, this clonotype was seen many times. This rearrangement joins TRBV6-5 to TRBJ2-2; TRBD2 matches at 8 bases. V lost 0 bases, J lost 5 bases, and 5 bases stayed unmatched. The CDR3 extends over 16 amino acids. CDR1 and CDR2 from the germline V gene are MNHEY and SVGAGI. This CDR3 reads CASSYSPAGETGELFF. CDR3 bases: TGTGCCAGCAGTTACTCCCCAGCGGGAGAAACCGGGGAGCTGTTTTTT.

This clonotype was counted between two and nine times. The rearrangement uses TRBV18 and TRBJ1-1, with 9 bases matching TRBD1. Germline V gene lookup returns CDR1 KGHSH and CDR2 LQKENI. J lost 5 bases, V lost 3 bases, and 7 bases had no gene match. This CDR3 is 15 amino acids long. The CDR3 protein is CASSPTGGSGTEAFF. The DNA of the CDR3 is TGTGCCAGCTCACCCACAGGGGGCTCGGGGACTGAAGCTTTCTTT.

This clonotype was counted ten times or more. CDR3 DNA sequence: TGTGCCAGCAGTGGTCCGGGACCCAAAGGGTCCGAGCAGTACTTC. Encoded protein: CASSGPGPKGSEQYF. The chain joins TRBV25-1 to TRBJ2-7; possibly TRBD1 or TRBD2 for D (5 bases each). V lost 4 bases and J lost 6, with 19 bases in between. In germline, CDR1 is MGHDK, CDR2 SYGVNS. CDR3 length: 15 amino acids.

Ten or more counts support this clonotype. The rearrangement links TRBV18 to TRBJ2-7, with 9 bases aligning to TRBD1. Germline loops: CDR1 KGHSH, CDR2 LQKENI. The V gene end was trimmed by 6 bases and the J gene end by 2 bases; junction bases not matched to a gene: 8. This CDR3 spans 15 amino acids. CDR3 region: CASSLGQGSAYEQYF. CDR3 sequence (DNA): TGTGCCAGCTCCCTCGGACAGGGGTCTGCCTACGAGCAGTACTTC.